This T cell receptor beta chain was obtained from a study of T cells expressing NK-cell markers. Study-level results: Six donors had dominant NKG2C+ clonotypes that comprised roughly 1.0-7.5% of their CD8+ T cells. These clonotypes additionally ranked first within the CD3+CD56-NKG2C+ fraction of a few donors.

TCRdb processed the 5' RACE reads again and assigns one entry to each CDR3 protein, with no DNA. The sample table sets out under 600,000 distinct CDR3 sequences. A note on this clonotype: The target antigen is unknown.

This sequence was found in a woman aged 45-65 years in good health. Material: blood T cells: a sorted CD56 or NKG2C T cell subset, CD4+ or CD8+ T cells, or bulk PBMC T cells (not recorded which).

CDR3 region: CASSHTADGNSGNTIYF. This chain links TRBV4-1 with TRBJ1-3. The CDR3 is 17 residues long. Per the germline V gene, CDR1 is MGHRA and CDR2 is YSYEKL.